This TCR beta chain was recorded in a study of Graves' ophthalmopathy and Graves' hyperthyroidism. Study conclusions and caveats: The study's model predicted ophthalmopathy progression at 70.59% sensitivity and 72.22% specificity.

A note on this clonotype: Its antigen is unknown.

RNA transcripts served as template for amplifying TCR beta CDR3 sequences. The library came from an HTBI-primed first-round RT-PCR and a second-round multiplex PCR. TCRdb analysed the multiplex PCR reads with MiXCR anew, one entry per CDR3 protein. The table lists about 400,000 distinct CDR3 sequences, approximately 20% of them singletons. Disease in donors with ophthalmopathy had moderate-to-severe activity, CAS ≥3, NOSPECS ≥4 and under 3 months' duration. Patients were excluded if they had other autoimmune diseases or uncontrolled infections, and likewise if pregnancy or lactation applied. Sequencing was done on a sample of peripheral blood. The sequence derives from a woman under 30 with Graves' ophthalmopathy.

The CDR3 loop is CASRLSESLHGYTF. CDR3 bases: TGTGCCAGCAGACTCTCGGAGAGTTTACATGGCTACACCTTC. The chain recombines TRBV12-3 or TRBV12-4 with TRBJ1-2; D is uncertain. Trimming pared 6 bases from V and 6 bases from J, leaving 17 bases between. CDR3 size: 14 residues.